This TCR beta chain is from a study of blood T cell repertoires in COVID-19. Study context: PBMCs, B-cell-depleted T cells, or T cells were the source of the cDNA or gDNA that made up the material.

The CDR3 is 14 residues long. The V end lost 3 bases, the J end lost 0 bases, and 6 bases lay between the germline ends. Per the germline V gene, CDR1 is MDHEN and CDR2 is SYDVKM. The protocol was immunoSEQ multiplex PCR, while the TCRdb copy is restricted to in-frame clones and leaves out a portion. The sample has 130,000 to 150,000 clones, almost 80% seen once. This clonotype was sampled from a man between 45 and 60 years old with active or convalescent COVID-19. The sample comprised peripheral blood. This chain joins TRBV28 and TRBJ2-1, with D perhaps matching TRBD2 (5 bases). Here the CDR3 DNA reads TGTGCCAGCAGTTTCGCGGGCTCCTACAATGAGCAGTTCTTC. It specifies CASSFAGSYNEQFF.